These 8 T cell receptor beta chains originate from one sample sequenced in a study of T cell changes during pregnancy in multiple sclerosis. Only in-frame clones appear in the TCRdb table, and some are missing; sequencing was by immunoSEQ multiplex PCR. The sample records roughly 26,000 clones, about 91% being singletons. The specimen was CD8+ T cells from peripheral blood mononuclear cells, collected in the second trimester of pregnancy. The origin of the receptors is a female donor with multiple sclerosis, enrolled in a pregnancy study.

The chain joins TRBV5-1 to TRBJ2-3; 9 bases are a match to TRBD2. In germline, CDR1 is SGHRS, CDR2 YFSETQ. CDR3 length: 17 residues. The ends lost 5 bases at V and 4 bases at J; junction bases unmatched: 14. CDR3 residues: CASRARTSAGPADTQYF. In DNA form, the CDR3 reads TGCGCCAGCAGGGCCCGGACTAGCGCGGGTCCGGCAGATACGCAGTATTTT.

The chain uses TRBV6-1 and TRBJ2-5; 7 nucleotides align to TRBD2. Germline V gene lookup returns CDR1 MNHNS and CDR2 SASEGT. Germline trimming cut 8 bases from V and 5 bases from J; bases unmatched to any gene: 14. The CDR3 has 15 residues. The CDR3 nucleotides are TGTGCCAGCGGCCCCTTACATCAGGGAGGGGAGACCCAGTACTTC. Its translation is CASGPLHQGGETQYF.

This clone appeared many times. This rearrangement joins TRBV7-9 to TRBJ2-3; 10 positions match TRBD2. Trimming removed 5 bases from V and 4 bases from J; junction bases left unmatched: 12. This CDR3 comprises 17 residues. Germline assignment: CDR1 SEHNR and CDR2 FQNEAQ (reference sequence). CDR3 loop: CASSPRTSGRSADTQYF. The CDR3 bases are TGTGCCAGCAGCCCTAGGACTAGCGGACGGTCCGCAGATACGCAGTATTTT.

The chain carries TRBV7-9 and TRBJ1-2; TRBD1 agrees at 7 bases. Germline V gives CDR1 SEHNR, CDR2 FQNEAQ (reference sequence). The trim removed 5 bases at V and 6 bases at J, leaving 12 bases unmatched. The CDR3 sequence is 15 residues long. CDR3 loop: CASSGRTGQLDGYTF. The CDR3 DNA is TGTGCCAGCAGCGGACGGACAGGTCAACTTGATGGCTACACCTTC.

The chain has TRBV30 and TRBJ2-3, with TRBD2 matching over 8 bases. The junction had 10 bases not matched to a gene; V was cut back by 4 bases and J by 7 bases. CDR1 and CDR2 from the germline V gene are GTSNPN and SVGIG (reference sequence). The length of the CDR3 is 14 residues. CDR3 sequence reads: CAWNQAGGANTQYF. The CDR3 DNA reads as TGTGCCTGGAACCAGGCGGGAGGAGCTAATACGCAGTATTTT.

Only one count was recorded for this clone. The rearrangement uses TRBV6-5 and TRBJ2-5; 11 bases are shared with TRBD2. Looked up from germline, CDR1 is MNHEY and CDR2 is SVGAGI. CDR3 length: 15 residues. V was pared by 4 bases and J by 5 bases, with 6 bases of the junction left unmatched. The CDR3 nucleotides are TGTGCCAGCAGTTCAAGACTAGCGGGGTTGGAGACCCAGTACTTC. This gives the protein CASSSRLAGLETQYF.

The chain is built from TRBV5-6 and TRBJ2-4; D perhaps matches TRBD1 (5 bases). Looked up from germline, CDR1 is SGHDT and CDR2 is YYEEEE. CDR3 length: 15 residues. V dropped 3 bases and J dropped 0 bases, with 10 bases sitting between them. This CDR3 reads CASSSGILAKNIQYF. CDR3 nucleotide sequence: TGTGCCAGCAGCTCAGGGATTCTAGCCAAAAACATTCAGTACTTC. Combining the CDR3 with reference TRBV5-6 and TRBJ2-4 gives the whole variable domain DAGVTQSPTHLIKTRGQQVTLRCSPKSGHDTVSWYQQALGQGPQFIFQYYEEEERQRGNFPDRFSGHQFPNYSSELNVNALLLGDSALYLCASSSGILAKNIQYFGAGTRLSVL.

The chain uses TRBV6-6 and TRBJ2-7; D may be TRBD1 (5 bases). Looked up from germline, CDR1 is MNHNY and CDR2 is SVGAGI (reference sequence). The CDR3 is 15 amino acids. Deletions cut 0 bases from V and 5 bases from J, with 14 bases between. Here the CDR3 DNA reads TGTGCCAGCAGTTACTCGCGGCACAGGTCCCACGAGCAGTACTTC. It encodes CASSYSRHRSHEQYF.